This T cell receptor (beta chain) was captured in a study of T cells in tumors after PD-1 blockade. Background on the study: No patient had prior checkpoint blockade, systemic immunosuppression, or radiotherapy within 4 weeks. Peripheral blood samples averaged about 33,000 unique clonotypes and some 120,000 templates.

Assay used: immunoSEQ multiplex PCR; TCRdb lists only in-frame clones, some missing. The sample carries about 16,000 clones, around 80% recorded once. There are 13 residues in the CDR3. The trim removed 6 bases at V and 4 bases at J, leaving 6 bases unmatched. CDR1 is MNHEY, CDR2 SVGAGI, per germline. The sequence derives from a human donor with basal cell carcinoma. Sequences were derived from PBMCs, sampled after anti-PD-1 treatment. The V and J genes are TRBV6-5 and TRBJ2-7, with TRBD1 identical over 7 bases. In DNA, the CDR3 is TGTGCCAGCAGCTCCGGGACAGTTTACGAGCAGTACTTC. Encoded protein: CASSSGTVYEQYF.